This T cell receptor (beta chain) was sequenced for a study of shared clonotypes between healthy human individuals. Broader study findings: Naive CD4 clonotypes were shared across a handful of donors at about 5.2%.

The CDR3 is made up of 14 amino acids. Trimming shortened V by 6 bases and J by 1 base, and 9 bases separated the two germline ends. Germline CDR1 is WSHSY and CDR2 is SAAADI. In the CD4+ fraction, cells were divided into CD45RA+ naive and CD45RA-negative memory subsets. Every subset's genomic DNA went evenly onto several immunoSEQ plates. The protocol was immunoSEQ multiplex PCR, while the TCRdb copy is restricted to in-frame clones and leaves out a portion. The repertoire holds about 1.5 million clones, with 96% as singletons. This clone came up once. Antigen specificity is unknown. The material sequenced was naive CD4+ T cells sorted from blood. Documented subset: CD45RA+ positively selected. This receptor was obtained from a young man in good health. The rearrangement joins TRBV10-2 to TRBJ2-2, with a tentative D call TRBD2 (5 bases). CDR3 DNA: TGCGCCAGCAGAGTAGCGAAGAACACCGGGGAGCTGTTTTTT. Protein: CASRVAKNTGELFF.